The TCR beta chain under discussion was sequenced for a study of breast tumors, draining lymph nodes, adjacent tissues. Study outcomes and limitations: Compared with basal-like, luminal-like tumors shared significantly more repertoire with nontumor tissue.

By proportion, this clonotype is medium-sized. Antigen unknown. TCRdb recomputed calls from the multiplex PCR reads with MiXCR, one row per CDR3 protein. The repertoire holds over 20,000 distinct CDR3 sequences, with approximately 31% as singletons. Input material: breast tumor tissue. This TCR derives from a female donor with breast cancer. Some clones in this sample may be carry-over from other donors' samples.

The CDR3 here is CSVGMTSGSPNEQFF. The DNA for the CDR3 is TGCAGCGTTGGGATGACTAGCGGGAGCCCCAATGAGCAGTTCTTC. The J gene is TRBJ2-1, the V gene TRBV29-1; 12 nucleotides match TRBD2. J lost 6 bases, V lost 4 bases, and 7 bases had no gene match. The CDR3 is 15 residues long. The germline gives CDR1 SQVTM, CDR2 ANQGSEA.